Listed below are T cell receptor beta chains from one sample, sequenced in a study of OX40 agonist ivuxolimab in advanced cancers. This table comes from immunoSEQ multiplex PCR, and its TCRdb copy is limited to in-frame clones, with some not included. The repertoire holds about 22,000 clones, around 90% seen once, with more than 40% in the top ten. Sample: CD4+ or CD8+ T cells sorted from blood, taken in a trial of the OX40 agonist ivuxolimab. The receptor set was obtained from an adult with an advanced solid tumor such as melanoma, head and neck, liver or kidney cancer. CDR3s include the opening cysteine and the closing phenylalanine or tryptophan. D genes are given only for firm matches. Some rows mark clone size as missing; the rest say once, few, many or name a class of expanded clone.

D gene | clone size | J gene | V gene | CDR3 DNA | CDR3 protein
- | - | TRBJ2-7 | TRBV10-1 | TGCGCCAGCAGGGGAGGGGGTCCGCTCTCCTACGAGCAGTACTTC | CASRGGGPLSYEQYF
- | - | TRBJ2-5 | TRBV11-2 | TGTGCCAGCAGCAAAGGACAGCGAGAGGAGACCCAGTACTTC | CASSKGQREETQYF
- | - | TRBJ1-1 | TRBV7-3 | TGTGCCAGCAGCAGGGACGGTCGGGGTGAAGCTTTCTTT | CASSRDGRGEAFF
TRBD2 | - | TRBJ2-7 | TRBV6-1 | TGTGCCAGCAGCCGGGGGGACTACGAGCAGTACTTC | CASSRGDYEQYF
TRBD2 | - | TRBJ2-1 | TRBV5-1 | TGCGCCAGCAGCTTGGGGACTAGCGGGATCTACAATGAGCAGTTCTTC | CASSLGTSGIYNEQFF
TRBD1 | few | TRBJ1-4 | TRBV2 | TGTGCCAGCAGCGGACAGGGTGAAGATGAAAAACTGTTTTTT | CASSGQGEDEKLFF
- | - | TRBJ2-3 | TRBV10-3 | TGTGCCATCCAGCGCGCGGTGAGCGGGGATACGCAGTATTTT | CAIQRAVSGDTQYF
- | - | TRBJ2-7 | TRBV7-6 | TGTGCCAGCAGCTTATCTGCTACAGGGAACGAGCAGTACTTC | CASSLSATGNEQYF
- | - | TRBJ1-1 | TRBV19 | TGTGCCAGTAGCCCCGGCAGGGGACCTAGGGGGGCTGAAGCTTTCTTT | CASSPGRGPRGAEAFF
TRBD2 | - | TRBJ2-7 | TRBV9 | TGTGCCAGCAGCGTAGACCCGGGAGGTCCCAACTACGAGCAGTACTTC | CASSVDPGGPNYEQYF
- | - | TRBJ2-1 | TRBV7-4 | TGTGCCAGCAGCCGACCGCCGAGCTCCTACAATGAGCAGTTCTTC | CASSRPPSSYNEQFF
- | - | TRBJ2-1 | TRBV7-8 | TGTGCCAGCAGCGCAAATTTTAGGAATGAGCAGTTCTTC | CASSANFRNEQFF
- | few | TRBJ2-6 | TRBV19 | TGTGCCAGTAGGGGGGTCGTCGGCGCCAACGTCCTGACTTTC | CASRGVVGANVLTF
TRBD2 | - | TRBJ2-3 | TRBV5-5 | TGTGCCAGCAGCCTGACTAGCGGGCCGGACATTCCGCAGTATTTT | CASSLTSGPDIPQYF
- | - | TRBJ1-4 | TRBV28 | TGTGCCAGCAGTTTAATGACGGGAGAAAAACTGTTTTTT | CASSLMTGEKLFF
- | - | TRBJ2-5 | TRBV4-3 | TGCGCCAGCAGCCAAGACAGCCAAGAGACCCAGTACTTC | CASSQDSQETQYF
TRBD1 | - | TRBJ2-7 | TRBV7-2 | TGTGCCAGCAGGAAGGGGGCCGGGTCCTACGAGCAGTACTTC | CASRKGAGSYEQYF
- | once | TRBJ1-5 | TRBV27 | TGTGCCAGCAGTTGGGAACCGGAGAGCAATCAGCCCCAGCATTTT | CASSWEPESNQPQHF
TRBD2 | - | TRBJ2-7 | TRBV18 | TGTGCCAGCTCTAAGGTGGGAGGGGAGTCCAACGAGCAGTACTTC | CASSKVGGESNEQYF
- | - | TRBJ1-3 | TRBV6-5 | TGTGCCAGAGGAGGAGACACCATATATTTT | CARGGDTIYF
- | - | TRBJ2-7 | TRBV5-4 | TGTGCCAGCAGCCCGACGGGGAGCTCCTACGAGCAGTACTTC | CASSPTGSSYEQYF
- | - | TRBJ2-7 | TRBV4-1 | TGCGCCAGCAGCCTAAATCCTAGTAGTTCCGAGCAGTACTTC | CASSLNPSSSEQYF
TRBD1 | - | TRBJ2-7 | TRBV5-1 | TGCGCCAGCCAAGGGCTGGACAGGGGCCCCTACGAGCAGTACTTC | CASQGLDRGPYEQYF
TRBD1 | - | TRBJ2-6 | TRBV25-1 | TGTGCCAGCCTCCCAACCGGGACAGAATCCTCTGGGGCCAACGTCCTGACTTTC | CASLPTGTESSGANVLTF
- | - | TRBJ1-5 | TRBV27 | TGTGCCAGCAGTTTTGGCAGGGATCAGCCCCAGCATTTT | CASSFGRDQPQHF
TRBD1 | - | TRBJ2-1 | TRBV29-1 | TGCAGCGTTGAAAAGGGGGCCGACGGCGATGAGCAGTTCTTC | CSVEKGADGDEQFF
- | - | TRBJ2-7 | TRBV19 | TGTGCCAGTAGTATGGTACAGGGACCCAACGAGCAGTACTTC | CASSMVQGPNEQYF